The 18 T cell receptor beta chains below come from one sample, sequenced in a study of shared clonotypes between healthy human individuals. Profiled with immunoSEQ multiplex PCR; TCRdb holds only in-frame clones, not every one. The profile shows a few million clones, around 92% of them singletons. What was sequenced was naive CD4+ T cells from PBMCs. Subset indicated: CD45RA+ positively selected. The source is a man aged 18 to 30 in good health. Some clones in this sample may be carry-over from other donors' samples.

This chain links TRBV4-1 with TRBJ1-5; a weak D match, TRBD1 (5 bases). Germline-derived CDR1 and CDR2 are MGHRA and YSYEKL. This CDR3 is 17 amino acids long. Trimming shortened V by 2 bases and J by 2 bases, and 16 bases separated the two germline ends. The CDR3, as DNA: TGCGCCAGCAGCCAAACATGGGAGGGGCTTGGCAATCAGCCCCAGCATTTT. Translated: CASSQTWEGLGNQPQHF.

V gene TRBV4-3 combines with J gene TRBJ1-3, with TRBD1 as a possible D gene (5 bases). Trimming cost V 6 bases and J 2 bases, with 14 bases left between them. Germline V CDR1 and CDR2: LGHNA, YSLEER. The CDR3 consists of 15 residues. The CDR3 loop reads CASSPSGGPGNTIYF. In DNA form, the CDR3 reads TGCGCCAGCAGTCCTAGTGGGGGACCTGGAAACACCATATATTTT.

The chain has TRBV7-9 and TRBJ1-1, with D unresolved. The germline V gene has CDR1 SEHNR and CDR2 FQNEAQ (reference sequence). The CDR3 spans 14 residues. V gave up 2 bases and J gave up 5 bases, with 12 bases separating them. This CDR3 is CASSLFGDSTEAFF. The CDR3 DNA follows: TGTGCCAGCAGCTTATTCGGGGATTCTACTGAAGCTTTCTTT.

The chain combines TRBV10-3 with TRBJ2-7; D not certain. The CDR3 covers 15 residues. Trimming stripped 0 bases from V and 3 bases from J, with 12 bases between. The germline CDR1 and CDR2 sequences are ENHRY and SYGVKD. CDR3 sequence (DNA): TGTGCCATCAGTGAGTCTGAAGGGTTGGGCTACGAGCAGTACTTC. Translation gives CAISESEGLGYEQYF.

The CDR3: CATSRDLRWAGSTDTQYF. DNA for the CDR3: TGTGCCACCAGCAGAGATCTTAGATGGGCGGGTAGCACAGATACGCAGTATTTT. The J gene is TRBJ2-3, the V gene TRBV15; weak D call: TRBD2 (5 bases). Trimming pared 0 bases from V and 0 bases from J, leaving 16 bases between. This CDR3 has 18 residues. CDR1 is LNHNV and CDR2 is YYDKDF in the germline V gene (reference sequence). Combining the CDR3 with reference TRBV15 and TRBJ2-3 gives the whole variable domain DAMVIQNPRYQVTQFGKPVTLSCSQTLNHNVMYWYQQKSSQAPKLLFHYYDKDFNNEADTPDNFQSRRPNTSFCFLDIRSPGLGDTAMYLCATSRDLRWAGSTDTQYFGPGTRLTVL.

Notes on this clone: The sample holds other DNA sequences that translate to the same CDR3. This chain uses TRBV6-1 with TRBJ1-1, with D hard to call. Trimming stripped 6 bases from V and 0 bases from J, with 8 bases between. Germline V gene lookup returns CDR1 MNHNS and CDR2 SASEGT. The CDR3 has 13 residues. CDR3 loop: CASRVGMNTEAFF. The CDR3 DNA reads as TGTGCCAGCAGGGTGGGGATGAACACTGAAGCTTTCTTT.

The J gene is TRBJ1-2, the V gene TRBV19, with 8 positions matching TRBD1. Germline lookup yields CDR1 LNHDA and CDR2 SQIVND (reference sequence). Trimming cost V 6 bases and J 7 bases; bases outside gene matches: 7. The CDR3 has 13 amino acids. For the CDR3, the DNA is TGTGCCAGTAGCCGGCAGGGGGCGGTTGGCTACACCTTC. It codes for CASSRQGAVGYTF.

The V call is TRBV11-2, the J call TRBJ2-7; D unclear. This CDR3 is built from 11 residues. V lost 1 base and J 12 bases, leaving 10 bases between the germline ends. Germline lookup yields CDR1 SGHAT and CDR2 FQNNGV. The CDR3 coding sequence is TGTGCCAGCAGCTTAGGAACGGCCGTGTACTTC. Its translation is CASSLGTAVYF.

The chain combines TRBV14 with TRBJ1-3; D unclear. Germline lookup yields CDR1 SGHDN and CDR2 FVKESK. The CDR3 covers 14 residues. The V end was cut by 8 bases, the J end by 0 bases, with 11 bases between. The CDR3 nucleotides are TGTGCCAGCGGCGTTTCCAGCTCTGGAAACACCATATATTTT. Translating gives CASGVSSSGNTIYF.

V and J are TRBV6-5 and TRBJ1-2, with D perhaps matching TRBD1 (5 bases). CDR1 is MNHEY, CDR2 SVGAGI, per germline. V shed 6 bases and J shed 6 bases, with 17 bases lying between them. The CDR3 spans 14 residues. CDR3 residues: CASSTRGHPNGYTF. The DNA of the CDR3 is TGTGCCAGCAGCACGAGGGGCCACCCGAATGGCTACACCTTC.

A remark on this clone: Other nucleotide sequences in the sample specify the same CDR3. The gene calls are TRBV10-1 and TRBJ1-3; D ambiguous. Germline V gene sequence: CDR1 WNHNN, CDR2 SYGVQD (reference sequence). The CDR3 covers 15 residues. V lost 9 bases, J lost 4 bases, and 19 bases lay in between. The CDR3 DNA reads TGCGCCAGTAGTTCAACCCGATGCGGAGGAAACACCATATATTTT. It specifies CASSSTRCGGNTIYF.

The chain recombines TRBV30 with TRBJ1-3; D remains unclear. The CDR3 totals 14 residues. Per germline, CDR1 GTSNPN and CDR2 SVGIG (reference sequence). Trimming removed 0 bases at V and 2 bases at J, with 8 bases between. CDR3 DNA: TGTGCCTGGAGTGTGGGCCTCACTGGAAACACCATATATTTT. Its protein is CAWSVGLTGNTIYF. Using reference TRBV30 and TRBJ1-3 for the parts outside the CDR3, the full variable domain is SQTIHQWPATLVQPVGSPLSLECTVEGTSNPNLYWYRQAAGRGLQLLFYSVGIGQISSEVPQNLSASRPQDRQFILSSKKLLLSDSGFYLCAWSVGLTGNTIYFGEGSWLTVV.

This chain connects TRBV7-8 to TRBJ2-2; 10 bases map to TRBD2. Germline assignment: CDR1 SGHVS and CDR2 FQNEAQ. The CDR3 runs to 18 residues. Trimming cost V 0 bases and J 6 bases; bases outside gene matches: 10. For the CDR3, the DNA is TGTGCCAGCAGCTTAGCGCCGTGGGCTAGCGGGAGTGCCGGGGAGCTGTTTTTT. This encodes CASSLAPWASGSAGELFF.

For the CDR3, the DNA is TGTGCCAGCAGTGCCCCGGGGGCAGGAGGCCGGGACCAGTACTTC. This gives the protein CASSAPGAGGRDQYF. V usage is TRBV25-1 and J usage is TRBJ2-5; D possibly matches TRBD1 or TRBD2 (6 bases each). CDR3 length: 15 amino acids. Germline V gene data show CDR1 as MGHDK and CDR2 as SYGVNS. The V end was cut by 4 bases, the J end by 10 bases, with 22 bases between.

For the CDR3, the DNA is TGTGCCAGCTCCGGCGGACAGGGGGTTTCGTACGAGCAGTACTTC. This codes for CASSGGQGVSYEQYF. The genes are TRBV18 and TRBJ2-7; 10 nucleotides align to TRBD1. Unmatched junction bases numbered 9, after V lost 6 bases and J lost 4 bases. This CDR3 comprises 15 residues. Germline assignment: CDR1 KGHSH and CDR2 LQKENI.

Notes on this clone: The sample has other DNA sequences that encode this CDR3 too. The V gene is TRBV18, the J gene TRBJ1-2; no clear D. Trimming cost V 3 bases and J 3 bases, with 8 bases left between them. The CDR3 is made up of 13 amino acids. The germline V gene has CDR1 KGHSH and CDR2 LQKENI. The CDR3, as DNA: TGTGCCAGCTCACCGAGGGATGACTATGGCTACACCTTC. It translates to CASSPRDDYGYTF.

The V gene is TRBV28, the J gene TRBJ2-2; tentative D call: TRBD1 (6 bases). CDR3 length: 15 residues. V was clipped by 2 bases and J by 7 bases, with 14 bases between them. Germline V gene data show CDR1 as MDHEN and CDR2 as SYDVKM. CDR3 sequence (DNA): TGTGCCAGCAGTTTAGGGGGCCGGCCGGGCGGGGAGCTGTTTTTT. This encodes CASSLGGRPGGELFF.

V usage is TRBV4-3 and J usage is TRBJ2-3; a possible D gene is TRBD2 (5 bases). V was cut by 0 bases and J by 0 bases, with 10 bases left in between. CDR1 and CDR2 from the germline V gene are LGHNA and YSLEER. The CDR3 runs to 16 residues. CDR3 DNA sequence: TGCGCCAGCAGCCAAGAGCCAGCGGTAAGCACAGATACGCAGTATTTT. It translates to CASSQEPAVSTDTQYF.